This T cell receptor (beta chain) was retrieved from a study of Ad26.COV2.S vaccination and SARS-CoV-2 variants. Profiling relied on immunoSEQ multiplex PCR, and the TCRdb table lists in-frame clones only, not all of them. The data show almost 400,000 clones, with approximately 91% seen just once and under 2% held by the top ten. The treatment: approximately 18 received Ad26.COV2.S at low or high dose, single or two shots; roughly five received placebo; per-sample allocation not given. Collection of samples fell on day 63 after the first vaccine or placebo injection. This CDR3 region has 13 residues. Trimming took off 1 base at V and 4 bases at J, with 6 bases between the two ends. Germline CDR1 is SGHKS and CDR2 is YYEKEE (reference sequence).

This specimen was peripheral blood, taken in a trial of Ad26.COV2.S vaccine versus placebo. The rearrangement links TRBV5-5 to TRBJ2-1; D gene ambiguous. This TCR derives from a person between 18 and 59 years old who received the Ad26.COV2.S COVID-19 vaccine or a placebo. The CDR3 spells CASSLFGYNEQFF. The DNA of the CDR3 is TGTGCCAGCAGCTTGTTTGGTTACAATGAGCAGTTCTTC.